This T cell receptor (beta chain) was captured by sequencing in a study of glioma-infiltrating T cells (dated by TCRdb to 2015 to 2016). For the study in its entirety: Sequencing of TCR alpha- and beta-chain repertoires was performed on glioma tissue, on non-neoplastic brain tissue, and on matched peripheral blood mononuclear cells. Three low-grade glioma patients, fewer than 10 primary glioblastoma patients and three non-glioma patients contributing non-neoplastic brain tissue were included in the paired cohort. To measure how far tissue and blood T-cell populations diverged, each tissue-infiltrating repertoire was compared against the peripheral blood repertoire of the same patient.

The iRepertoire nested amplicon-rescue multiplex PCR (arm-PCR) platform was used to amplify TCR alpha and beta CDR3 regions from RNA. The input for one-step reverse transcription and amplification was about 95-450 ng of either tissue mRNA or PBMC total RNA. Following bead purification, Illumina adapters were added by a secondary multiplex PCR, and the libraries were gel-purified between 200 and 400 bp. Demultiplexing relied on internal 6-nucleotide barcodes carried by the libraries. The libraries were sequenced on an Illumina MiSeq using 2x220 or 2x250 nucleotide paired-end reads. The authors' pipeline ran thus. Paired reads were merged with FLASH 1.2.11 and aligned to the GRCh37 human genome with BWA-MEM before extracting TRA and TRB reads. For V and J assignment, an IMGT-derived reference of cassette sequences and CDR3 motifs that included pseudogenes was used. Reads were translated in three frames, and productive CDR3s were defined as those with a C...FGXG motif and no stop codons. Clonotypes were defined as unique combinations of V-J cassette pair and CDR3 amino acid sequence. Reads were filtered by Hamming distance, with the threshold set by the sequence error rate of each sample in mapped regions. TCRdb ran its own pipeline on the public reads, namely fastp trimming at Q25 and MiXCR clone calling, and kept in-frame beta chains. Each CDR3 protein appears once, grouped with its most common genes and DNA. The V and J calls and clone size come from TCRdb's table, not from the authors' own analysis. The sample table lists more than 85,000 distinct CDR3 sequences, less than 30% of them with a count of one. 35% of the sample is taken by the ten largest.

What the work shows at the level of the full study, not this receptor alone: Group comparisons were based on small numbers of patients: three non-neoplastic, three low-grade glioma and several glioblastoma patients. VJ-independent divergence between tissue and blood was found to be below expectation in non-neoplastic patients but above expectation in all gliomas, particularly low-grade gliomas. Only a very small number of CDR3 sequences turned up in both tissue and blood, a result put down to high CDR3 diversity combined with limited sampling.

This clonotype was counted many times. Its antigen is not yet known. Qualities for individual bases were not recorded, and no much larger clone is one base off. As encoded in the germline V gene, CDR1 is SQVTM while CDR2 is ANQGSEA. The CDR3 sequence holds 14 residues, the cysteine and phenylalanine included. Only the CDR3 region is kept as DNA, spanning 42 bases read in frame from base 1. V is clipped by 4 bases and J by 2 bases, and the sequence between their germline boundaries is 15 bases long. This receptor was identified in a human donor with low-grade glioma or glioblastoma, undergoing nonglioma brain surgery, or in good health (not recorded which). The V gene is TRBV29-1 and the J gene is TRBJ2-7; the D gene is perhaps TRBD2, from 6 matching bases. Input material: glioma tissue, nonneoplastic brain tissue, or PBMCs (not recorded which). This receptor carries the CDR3 CSVGAGRNTYEQYF. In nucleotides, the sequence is TGCAGCGTTGGGGCGGGACGGAACACCTACGAGCAGTACTTC.